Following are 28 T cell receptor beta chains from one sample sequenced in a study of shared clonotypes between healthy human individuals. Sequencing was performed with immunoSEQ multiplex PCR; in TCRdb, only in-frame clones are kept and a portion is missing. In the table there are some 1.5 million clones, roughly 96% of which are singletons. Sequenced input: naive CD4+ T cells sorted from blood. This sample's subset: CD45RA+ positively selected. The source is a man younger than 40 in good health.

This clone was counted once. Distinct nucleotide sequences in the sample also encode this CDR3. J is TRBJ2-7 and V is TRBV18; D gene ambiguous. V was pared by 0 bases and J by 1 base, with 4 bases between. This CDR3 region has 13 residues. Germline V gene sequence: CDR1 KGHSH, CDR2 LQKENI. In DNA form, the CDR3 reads TGTGCCAGCTCACCACCTAGTTCCTACGAGCAGTACTTC. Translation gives CASSPPSSYEQYF.

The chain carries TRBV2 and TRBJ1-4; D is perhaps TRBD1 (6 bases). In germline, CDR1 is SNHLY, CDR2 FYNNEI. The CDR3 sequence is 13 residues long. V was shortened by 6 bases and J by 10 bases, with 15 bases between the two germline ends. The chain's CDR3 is CASSGGWGGKLFF. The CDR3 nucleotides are TGTGCCAGCAGCGGGGGCTGGGGGGGAAAACTGTTTTTT.

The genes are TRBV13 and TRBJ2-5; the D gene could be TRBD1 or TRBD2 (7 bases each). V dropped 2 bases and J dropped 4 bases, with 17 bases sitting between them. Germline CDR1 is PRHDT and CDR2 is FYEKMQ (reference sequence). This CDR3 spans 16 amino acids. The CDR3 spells CASSLRTGREGETQYF. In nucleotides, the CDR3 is TGTGCCAGCAGCTTACGGACAGGAAGGGAGGGAGAGACCCAGTACTTC.

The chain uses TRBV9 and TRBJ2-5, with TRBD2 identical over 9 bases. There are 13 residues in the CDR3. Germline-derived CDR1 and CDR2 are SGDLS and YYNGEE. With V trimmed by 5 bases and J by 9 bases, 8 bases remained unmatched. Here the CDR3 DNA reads TGTGCCAGCAGTGGGACTAGCTGGGGGCCCCAGTACTTC. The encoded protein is CASSGTSWGPQYF.

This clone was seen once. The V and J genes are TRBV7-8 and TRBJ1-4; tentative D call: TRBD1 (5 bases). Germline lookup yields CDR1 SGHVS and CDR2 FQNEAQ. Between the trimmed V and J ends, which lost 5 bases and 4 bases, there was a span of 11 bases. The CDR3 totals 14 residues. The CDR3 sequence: CASSLGANNEKLFF. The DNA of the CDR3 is TGTGCCAGCAGCCTCGGGGCTAATAATGAAAAACTGTTTTTT. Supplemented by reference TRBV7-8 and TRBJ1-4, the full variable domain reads GAGVSQSPRYKVAKRGQDVALRCDPISGHVSLFWYQQALGQGPEFLTYFQNEAQLDKSGLPSDRFFAERPEGSVSTLKIQRTQQEDSAVYLCASSLGANNEKLFFGSGTQLSVL.

Here the CDR3 DNA reads TGTGCCAGCAGCCGCGGGCCGAGACAGGGGAGGGTTTCGGAGACCCAGTACTTC. Translation gives CASSRGPRQGRVSETQYF. This sequence joins TRBV11-2 and TRBJ2-5, with D possibly matching TRBD1 (8 bases). V was pared by 5 bases and J by 5 bases, with 27 bases between. The CDR3 totals 18 residues. CDR1 and CDR2 from the germline V gene are SGHAT and FQNNGV. Supplemented by reference TRBV11-2 and TRBJ2-5, the full variable domain reads EAGVAQSPRYKIIEKRQSVAFWCNPISGHATLYWYQQILGQGPKLLIQFQNNGVVDDSQLPKDRFSAERLKGVDSTLKIQPAKLEDSAVYLCASSRGPRQGRVSETQYFGPGTRLLVL.

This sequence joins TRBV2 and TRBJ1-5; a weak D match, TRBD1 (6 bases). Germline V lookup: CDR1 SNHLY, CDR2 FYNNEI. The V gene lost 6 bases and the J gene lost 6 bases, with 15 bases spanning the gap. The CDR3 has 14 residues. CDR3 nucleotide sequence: TGTGCCAGCAGAGAACAGGGACCAGTTCAGCCCCAGCATTTT. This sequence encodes CASREQGPVQPQHF.

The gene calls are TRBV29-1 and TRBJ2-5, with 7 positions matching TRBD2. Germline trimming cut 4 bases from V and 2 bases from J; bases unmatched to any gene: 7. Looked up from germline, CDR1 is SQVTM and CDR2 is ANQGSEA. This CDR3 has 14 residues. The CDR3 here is CSVVGGGNQETQYF. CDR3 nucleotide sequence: TGCAGCGTTGTGGGGGGAGGGAATCAAGAGACCCAGTACTTC.

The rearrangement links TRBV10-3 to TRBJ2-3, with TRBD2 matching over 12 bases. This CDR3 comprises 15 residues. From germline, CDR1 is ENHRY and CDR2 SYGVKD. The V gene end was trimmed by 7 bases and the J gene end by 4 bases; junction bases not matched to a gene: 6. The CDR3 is CAINLAGGPADTQYF. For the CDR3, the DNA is TGTGCCATCAACCTAGCGGGAGGGCCAGCAGATACGCAGTATTTT.

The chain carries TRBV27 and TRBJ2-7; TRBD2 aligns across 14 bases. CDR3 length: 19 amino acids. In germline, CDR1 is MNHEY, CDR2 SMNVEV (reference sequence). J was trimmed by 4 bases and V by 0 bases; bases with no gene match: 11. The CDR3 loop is CASSLSAPGLAGAGYEQYF. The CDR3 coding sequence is TGTGCCAGCAGTTTATCTGCCCCGGGACTAGCGGGAGCGGGGTACGAGCAGTACTTC.

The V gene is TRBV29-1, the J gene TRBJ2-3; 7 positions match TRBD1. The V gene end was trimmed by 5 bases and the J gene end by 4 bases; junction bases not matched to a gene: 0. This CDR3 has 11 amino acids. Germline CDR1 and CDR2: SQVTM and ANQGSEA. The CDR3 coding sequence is TGCAGCGTTACAGGGGCAGATACGCAGTATTTT. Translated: CSVTGADTQYF.

The CDR3 loop reads CASSFPLAGPREQYF. The CDR3 region has the DNA TGTGCCAGCAGTTTCCCACTAGCGGGACCCCGGGAGCAGTACTTC. V is TRBV28 and J is TRBJ2-7; 10 positions agree with TRBD2. V trimming: 3 bases; J trimming: 7 bases; junction bases outside the gene matches: 9. The CDR3 loop spans 15 amino acids. Germline V gene data show CDR1 as MDHEN and CDR2 as SYDVKM.

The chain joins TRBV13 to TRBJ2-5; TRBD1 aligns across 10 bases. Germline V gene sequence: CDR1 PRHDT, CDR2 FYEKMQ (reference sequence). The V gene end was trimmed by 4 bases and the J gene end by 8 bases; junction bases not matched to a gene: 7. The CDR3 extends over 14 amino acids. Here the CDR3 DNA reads TGTGCCAGCAGCTCACCGGGACAGGGGTACACCCAGTACTTC. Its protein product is CASSSPGQGYTQYF.

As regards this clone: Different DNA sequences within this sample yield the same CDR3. The CDR3 sequence: CAWSEQGGQPQHF. CDR3 DNA sequence: TGTGCCTGGAGTGAACAGGGAGGACAGCCCCAGCATTTT. The V and J genes are TRBV30 and TRBJ1-5; D might be TRBD1 (6 bases). Trimming cost V 1 base and J 7 bases, with 11 bases left between them. Germline V gives CDR1 GTSNPN, CDR2 SVGIG (reference sequence). The CDR3 has 13 amino acids.

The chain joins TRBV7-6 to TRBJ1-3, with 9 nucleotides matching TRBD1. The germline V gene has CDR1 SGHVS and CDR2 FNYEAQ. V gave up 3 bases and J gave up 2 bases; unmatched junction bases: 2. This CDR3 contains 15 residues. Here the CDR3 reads CASSFTGGTGNTIYF. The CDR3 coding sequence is TGTGCCAGCAGCTTCACAGGGGGCACTGGAAACACCATATATTTT.

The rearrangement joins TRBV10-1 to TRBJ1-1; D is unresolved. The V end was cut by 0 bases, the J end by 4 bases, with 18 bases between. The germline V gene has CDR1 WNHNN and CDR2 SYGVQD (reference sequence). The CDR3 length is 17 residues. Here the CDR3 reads CASSESAQLGRGTEAFF. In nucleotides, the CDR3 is TGCGCCAGCAGTGAGTCAGCGCAACTTGGGCGAGGCACTGAAGCTTTCTTT.

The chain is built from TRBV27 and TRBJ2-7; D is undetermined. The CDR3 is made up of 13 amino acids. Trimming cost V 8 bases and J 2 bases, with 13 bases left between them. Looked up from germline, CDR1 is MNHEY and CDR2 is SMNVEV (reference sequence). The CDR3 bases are TGTGCCAGCTCTCGGAGTAGGGCCTACGAGCAGTACTTC. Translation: CASSRSRAYEQYF.

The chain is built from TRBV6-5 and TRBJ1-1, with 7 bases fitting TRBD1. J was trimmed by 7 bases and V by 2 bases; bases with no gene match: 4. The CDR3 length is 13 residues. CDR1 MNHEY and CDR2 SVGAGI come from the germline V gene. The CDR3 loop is CASSYLQGFEAFF. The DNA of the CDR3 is TGTGCCAGCAGTTACCTACAGGGGTTTGAAGCTTTCTTT.

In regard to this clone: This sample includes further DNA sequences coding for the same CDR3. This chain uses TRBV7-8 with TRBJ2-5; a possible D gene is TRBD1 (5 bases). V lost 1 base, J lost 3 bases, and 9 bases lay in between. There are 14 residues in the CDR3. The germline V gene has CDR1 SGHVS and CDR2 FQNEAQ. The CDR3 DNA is TGTGCCAGCAGCTTAGGGGGCAGGGAAGAGACCCAGTACTTC. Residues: CASSLGGREETQYF.

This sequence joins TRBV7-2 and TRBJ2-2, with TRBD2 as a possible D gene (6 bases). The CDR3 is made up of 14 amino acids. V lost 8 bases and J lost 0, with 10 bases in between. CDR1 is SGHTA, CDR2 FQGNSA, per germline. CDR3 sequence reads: CASQAGTNTGELFF. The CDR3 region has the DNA TGTGCCAGCCAGGCGGGGACGAACACCGGGGAGCTGTTTTTT.

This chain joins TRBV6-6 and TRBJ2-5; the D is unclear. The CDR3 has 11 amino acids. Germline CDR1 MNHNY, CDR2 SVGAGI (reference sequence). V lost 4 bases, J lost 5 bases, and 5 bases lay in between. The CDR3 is CASSWRETQYF. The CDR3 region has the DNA TGTGCCAGCAGTTGGCGGGAGACCCAGTACTTC.

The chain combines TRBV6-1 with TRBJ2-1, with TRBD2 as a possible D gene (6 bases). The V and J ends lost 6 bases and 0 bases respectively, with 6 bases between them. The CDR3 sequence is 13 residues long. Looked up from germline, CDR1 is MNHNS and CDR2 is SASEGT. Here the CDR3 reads CASRTSSYNEQFF. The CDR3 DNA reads TGTGCCAGCAGGACTAGCTCCTACAATGAGCAGTTCTTC.

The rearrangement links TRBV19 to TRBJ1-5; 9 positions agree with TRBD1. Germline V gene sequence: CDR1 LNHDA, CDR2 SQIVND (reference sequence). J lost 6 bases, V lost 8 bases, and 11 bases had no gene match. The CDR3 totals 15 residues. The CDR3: CASASRAGQGQPQHF. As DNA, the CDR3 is TGTGCCAGTGCATCAAGAGCGGGACAGGGTCAGCCCCAGCATTTT.

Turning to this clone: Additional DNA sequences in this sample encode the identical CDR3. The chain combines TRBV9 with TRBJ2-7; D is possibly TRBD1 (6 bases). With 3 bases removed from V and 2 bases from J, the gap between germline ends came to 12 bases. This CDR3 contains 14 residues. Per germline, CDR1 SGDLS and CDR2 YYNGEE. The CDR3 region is CASSASGQAYEQYF. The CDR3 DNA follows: TGTGCCAGCAGCGCCTCGGGACAAGCCTACGAGCAGTACTTC.

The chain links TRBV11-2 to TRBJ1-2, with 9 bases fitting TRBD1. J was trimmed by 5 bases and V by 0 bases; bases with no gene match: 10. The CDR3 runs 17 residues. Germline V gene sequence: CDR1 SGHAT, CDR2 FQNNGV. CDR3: CASSLEGTGNVRYGYTF. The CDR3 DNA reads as TGTGCCAGCAGCTTAGAGGGGACAGGGAATGTGCGGTATGGCTACACCTTC.

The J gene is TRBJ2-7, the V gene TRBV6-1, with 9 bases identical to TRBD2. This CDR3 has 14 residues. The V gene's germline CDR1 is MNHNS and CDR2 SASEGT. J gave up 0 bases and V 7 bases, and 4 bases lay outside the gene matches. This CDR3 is CASKRTSASYEQYF. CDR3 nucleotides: TGTGCCAGCAAACGGACTAGCGCCTCCTACGAGCAGTACTTC.

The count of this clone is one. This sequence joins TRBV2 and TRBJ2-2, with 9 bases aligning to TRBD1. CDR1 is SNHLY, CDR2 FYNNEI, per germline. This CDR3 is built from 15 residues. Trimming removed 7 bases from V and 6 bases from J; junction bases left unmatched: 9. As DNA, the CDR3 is TGTGCCAGCAATACCTGGGACAGGGTTCCCGGGGAGCTGTTTTTT. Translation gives CASNTWDRVPGELFF.

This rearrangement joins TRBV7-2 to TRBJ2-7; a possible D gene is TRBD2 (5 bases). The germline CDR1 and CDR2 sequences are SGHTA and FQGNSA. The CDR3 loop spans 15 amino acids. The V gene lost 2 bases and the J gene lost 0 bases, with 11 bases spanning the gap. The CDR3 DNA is TGTGCCAGCAGCTTACTATCGAGGGTCTCCTACGAGCAGTACTTC. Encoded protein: CASSLLSRVSYEQYF.